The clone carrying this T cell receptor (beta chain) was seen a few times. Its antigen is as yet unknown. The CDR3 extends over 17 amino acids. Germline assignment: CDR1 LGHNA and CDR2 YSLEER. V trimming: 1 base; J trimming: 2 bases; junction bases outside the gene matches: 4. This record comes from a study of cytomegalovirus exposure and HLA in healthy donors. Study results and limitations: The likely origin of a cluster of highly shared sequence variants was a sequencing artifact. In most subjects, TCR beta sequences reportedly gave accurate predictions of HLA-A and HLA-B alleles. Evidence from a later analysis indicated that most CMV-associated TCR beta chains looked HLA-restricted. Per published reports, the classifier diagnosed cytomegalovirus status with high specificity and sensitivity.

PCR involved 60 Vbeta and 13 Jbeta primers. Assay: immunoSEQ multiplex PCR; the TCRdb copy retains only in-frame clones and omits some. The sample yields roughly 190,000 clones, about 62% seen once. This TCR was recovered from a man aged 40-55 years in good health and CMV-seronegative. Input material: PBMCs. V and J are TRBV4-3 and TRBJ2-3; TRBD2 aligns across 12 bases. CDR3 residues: CASSQGTSGAFTDTQYF. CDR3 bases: TGCGCCAGCAGCCAAGGGACTAGCGGGGCATTCACAGATACGCAGTATTTT.